These 24 T cell receptor beta chains share one sample of origin, sequenced in a study of T cell responses to AZD1222 COVID-19 vaccine. This table comes from immunoSEQ multiplex PCR, and its TCRdb copy is limited to in-frame clones, with some not included. The sample includes about 120,000 clones, 85% to 90% of them seen just once. This material consisted of peripheral blood, taken on day 0 of AZD1222 vaccination. These receptors were obtained from an adult in good health.

This clone was seen only once. The chain joins TRBV19 to TRBJ1-1; 7 nucleotides match TRBD1. Germline loops: CDR1 LNHDA, CDR2 SQIVND (reference sequence). V dropped 7 bases and J dropped 0; count of bases not matched to a gene: 8. The CDR3 spans 15 residues. The CDR3 sequence: CASTRTGGMNTEAFF. CDR3 DNA sequence: TGTGCCAGTACCCGGACAGGAGGAATGAACACTGAAGCTTTCTTT.

This rearrangement joins TRBV19 to TRBJ1-3; the match to TRBD1 covers 9 bases. V shed 3 bases and J 3 bases; nucleotides not matched to a gene: 6. The CDR3 is 16 amino acids. Germline V lookup: CDR1 LNHDA, CDR2 SQIVND (reference sequence). CDR3 region: CASSIKGQGFGNTIYF. The CDR3, as DNA: TGTGCCAGTAGTATTAAGGGACAGGGATTTGGAAACACCATATATTTT.

The chain joins TRBV18 to TRBJ1-2; maybe TRBD1 (6 bases). Trimming stripped 6 bases from V and 4 bases from J, with 18 bases between. The germline gives CDR1 KGHSH, CDR2 LQKENI. This CDR3 has 15 amino acids. CDR3 residues: CASSQQGQDGYGYTF. As DNA, the CDR3 is TGTGCCAGCTCCCAACAGGGTCAGGACGGCTATGGCTACACCTTC.

There are a few counts of this clone. The rearrangement joins TRBV27 to TRBJ1-2, with 9 bases lining up with TRBD1. Germline CDR1 reads MNHEY; CDR2 reads SMNVEV (reference sequence). Trimming removed 0 bases from V and 1 base from J; junction bases left unmatched: 3. The CDR3 extends over 16 amino acids. CDR3 bases: TGTGCCAGCAGTTTATCGCAGGACAGGGGTAACTATGGCTACACCTTC. This codes for CASSLSQDRGNYGYTF.

The chain is built from TRBV18 and TRBJ1-1; possible D gene TRBD1, 6 bases. Germline CDR1 KGHSH, CDR2 LQKENI. The length of the CDR3 is 14 residues. Deletions cut 2 bases from V and 4 bases from J, with 11 bases between. CDR3 sequence: CASSPRGSSTEAFF. The CDR3 region has the DNA TGTGCCAGCTCACCAAGGGGGAGTAGCACTGAAGCTTTCTTT.

The chain uses TRBV9 and TRBJ2-1; 7 nucleotides agree with TRBD2. The germline V gene encodes CDR1 SGDLS and CDR2 YYNGEE. V lost 0 bases and J lost 6; bases outside the gene matches: 9. The CDR3 loop spans 16 amino acids. The CDR3 spells CASSVDGGTATNEQFF. The CDR3 region has the DNA TGTGCCAGCAGCGTAGACGGGGGGACGGCGACCAATGAGCAGTTCTTC.

For the CDR3, the DNA is TGTGCCAGCAGCTACTCAACGGGACAAGAGACCCAGTACTTC. It encodes CASSYSTGQETQYF. This sequence joins TRBV7-9 and TRBJ2-5; D is possibly TRBD2 (5 bases). Trimming took 4 bases from V and 2 from J, leaving 11 bases between them. This CDR3 has 14 amino acids. Germline V CDR1 and CDR2: SEHNR, FQNEAQ (reference sequence).

The table lists this clone with a count of one. The chain combines TRBV7-3 with TRBJ1-1, with D uncertain. Germline assignment: CDR1 SGHTA and CDR2 FQGTGA. V was clipped by 4 bases and J by 3 bases, with 9 bases between them. This CDR3 comprises 13 residues. The chain's CDR3 is CASSSGRDTEAFF. The CDR3 nucleotides read TGTGCCAGCAGCTCCGGACGGGACACTGAAGCTTTCTTT. Full variable domain (missing parts from reference TRBV7-3 and TRBJ1-1): GAGVSQTPSNKVTEKGKYVELRCDPISGHTALYWYRQSLGQGPEFLIYFQGTGAADDSGLPNDRFFAVRPEGSVSTLKIQRTERGDSAVYLCASSSGRDTEAFFGQGTRLTVV.

The chain is built from TRBV2 and TRBJ1-5; D is perhaps TRBD1 (6 bases). This CDR3 is built from 17 residues. Germline CDR1 reads SNHLY; CDR2 reads FYNNEI. V dropped 5 bases and J dropped 1 base, with 18 bases sitting between them. The CDR3: CASSLYTGRVSNQPQHF. CDR3 nucleotides: TGTGCCAGCAGTCTCTATACAGGGAGAGTAAGCAATCAGCCCCAGCATTTT.

The chain employs TRBV27 and TRBJ1-1; D is unresolved. CDR1 and CDR2 (germline): MNHEY, SMNVEV (reference sequence). Trimming pared 8 bases from V and 0 bases from J, leaving 7 bases between. The CDR3 spans 12 residues. This CDR3 is CASRDLNTEAFF. The CDR3 DNA follows: TGTGCCAGCCGAGACTTGAACACTGAAGCTTTCTTT.

This clone was found a few times. The V gene is TRBV6-5, the J gene TRBJ1-1; D unresolved. Per the germline V gene, CDR1 is MNHEY and CDR2 is SVGAGI. Trimming shortened V by 5 bases and J by 0 bases, and 13 bases separated the two germline ends. The CDR3 has 15 amino acids. The DNA of the CDR3 is TGTGCCAGCAGTCCACTCCGGGGAGTGAACACTGAAGCTTTCTTT. Its protein is CASSPLRGVNTEAFF.

V and J are TRBV29-1 and TRBJ1-1, with D possibly being TRBD1 (6 bases). The germline CDR1 and CDR2 sequences are SQVTM and ANQGSEA. V lost 3 bases, J lost 3 bases, and 14 bases lay in between. The CDR3 covers 14 residues. Written as DNA, the CDR3 is TGCAGCGTTGACAGGGGATTTACTGACACTGAAGCTTTCTTT. Its translation is CSVDRGFTDTEAFF.

This chain's CDR3 is CASSQDRTGHTEAFF. The CDR3, as DNA: TGCGCCAGCAGCCAGGACAGGACAGGGCACACTGAAGCTTTCTTT. The rearrangement links TRBV4-1 to TRBJ1-1; TRBD1 matches at 8 bases. The CDR3 spans 15 residues. Germline V gene lookup returns CDR1 MGHRA and CDR2 YSYEKL. V gave up 3 bases and J gave up 3 bases; unmatched junction bases: 6.

This chain connects TRBV19 to TRBJ2-2; 8 positions agree with TRBD2. J was trimmed by 5 bases and V by 9 bases; bases with no gene match: 8. There are 14 residues in the CDR3. Per the germline V gene, CDR1 is LNHDA and CDR2 is SQIVND (reference sequence). Written as DNA, the CDR3 is TGTGCCAGCACCGGGACTAGAGCTACCGGGGAGCTGTTTTTT. This translates into CASTGTRATGELFF.

This clone was observed a few times. V gene TRBV27 combines with J gene TRBJ1-2; 11 bases fit TRBD1. Germline CDR1 and CDR2: MNHEY and SMNVEV (reference sequence). CDR3 size: 16 residues. Unmatched junction bases numbered 11, after V lost 4 bases and J lost 7 bases. The CDR3 here is CASSSIGQGARRGYTF. CDR3 coding DNA: TGTGCCAGCAGTTCGATCGGACAGGGGGCGCGCCGTGGCTACACCTTC.

The chain has TRBV6-5 and TRBJ2-3; tentatively, D is TRBD1 or TRBD2 (5 bases each). CDR3 length equals 13 residues. The germline V gene encodes CDR1 MNHEY and CDR2 SVGAGI. Deletions cut 5 bases from V and 4 bases from J, with 10 bases between. The CDR3 here is CASSREGPDTQYF. CDR3 DNA sequence: TGTGCCAGCAGTCGAGAGGGGCCAGATACGCAGTATTTT.

The rearrangement joins TRBV5-1 to TRBJ2-7; tentatively, D is TRBD1 (6 bases). V lost 5 bases to trimming and J lost 6 bases, with 24 bases between them. Germline CDR1 reads SGHRS; CDR2 reads YFSETQ. This CDR3 region has 16 residues. CDR3 nucleotide sequence: TGCGCCAGCAGTTCTTCAATCACACAGGGCCTGGGCGAGCAGTACTTC. Its protein product is CASSSSITQGLGEQYF.

CDR3 amino acids: CASGRDQPQHF. The CDR3 DNA is TGTGCCAGCGGCAGGGATCAGCCCCAGCATTTT. This chain links TRBV2 with TRBJ1-5, with D possibly being TRBD1 (5 bases). The CDR3 is 11 amino acids. Per germline, CDR1 SNHLY and CDR2 FYNNEI. The V and J ends lost 8 bases and 5 bases respectively, with 7 bases between them.

The rearrangement links TRBV18 to TRBJ1-1, with unresolved D. V was shortened by 6 bases and J by 4 bases, with 15 bases between the two germline ends. This CDR3 region has 14 residues. Germline assignment: CDR1 KGHSH and CDR2 LQKENI. The DNA for the CDR3 is TGTGCCAGCTCCCTCACTGAAATGAGCACTGAAGCTTTCTTT. This sequence encodes CASSLTEMSTEAFF. The whole variable domain, filled in from reference TRBV18 and TRBJ1-1, reads NAGVMQNPRHLVRRRGQEARLRCSPMKGHSHVYWYRQLPEEGLKFMVYLQKENIIDESGMPKERFSAEFPKEGPSILRIQQVVRGDSAAYFCASSLTEMSTEAFFGQGTRLTVV.

The chain joins TRBV5-1 to TRBJ1-2, with a tentative D call TRBD1 (6 bases). The CDR3 is 17 residues long. In germline, CDR1 is SGHRS, CDR2 YFSETQ. The V and J ends lost 0 bases and 1 base respectively, with 16 bases between them. The CDR3 region is CASSLAVFKQGNYGYTF. Here the CDR3 DNA reads TGCGCCAGCAGCTTGGCCGTATTCAAACAGGGTAACTATGGCTACACCTTC.

V usage is TRBV4-2 and J usage is TRBJ1-2; weak D call: TRBD1 (5 bases). The CDR3 runs 13 residues. Germline-derived CDR1 and CDR2 are LGHNA and YNFKEQ. V was trimmed by 7 bases and J by 2 bases, leaving 11 bases between them. CDR3 DNA: TGTGCCAGCAAATATGGGGGAAACTATGGCTACACCTTC. Translating gives CASKYGGNYGYTF.

In this sample, this clone turned up once. The chain couples TRBV5-1 to TRBJ2-1; no firm D call. V was clipped by 0 bases and J by 7 bases, with 23 bases between them. This CDR3 contains 18 residues. Germline V gene data show CDR1 as SGHRS and CDR2 as YFSETQ. The CDR3 here is CASSLAGQASRHSNEQFF. CDR3 nucleotides: TGCGCCAGCAGCTTGGCCGGGCAGGCCTCAAGACATAGTAATGAGCAGTTCTTC.

V and J are TRBV12-3 or TRBV12-4 and TRBJ1-5; the D gene is possibly TRBD1 (5 bases). The CDR3 is 13 residues long. V was clipped by 3 bases and J by 5 bases, with 8 bases between them. CDR3 region: CASSLEGHQPQHF. The CDR3 region has the DNA TGTGCCAGCAGTTTGGAGGGGCATCAGCCCCAGCATTTT.

The chain uses TRBV6-5 and TRBJ1-1, with D possibly matching TRBD1 (5 bases). The V gene's germline CDR1 is MNHEY and CDR2 SVGAGI. Trimming pared 0 bases from V and 3 bases from J, leaving 8 bases between. The CDR3 spans 14 residues. CDR3 coding DNA: TGTGCCAGCAGTTACTCGTGGGGGGACACTGAAGCTTTCTTT. Protein sequence: CASSYSWGDTEAFF.